The 15 T cell receptor beta chains in this list originate from one sample, sequenced in a study of shared clonotypes between healthy human individuals. Assay used: immunoSEQ multiplex PCR; TCRdb lists only in-frame clones, some missing. The sample yields about 2.4 million clones, under 95% seen once. The sample comprised naive CD4+ T cells from PBMCs. Subset specified: CD45RA+ positively selected. Receptor source: a man between 18 and 35 years old in good health. Some clones in this sample may be carry-over from other donors' samples.

The rearrangement uses TRBV10-3 and TRBJ2-7; TRBD2 aligns across 9 bases. This CDR3 is 15 amino acids long. CDR1 and CDR2 (germline): ENHRY, SYGVKD. J gave up 6 bases and V 5 bases, and 11 bases lay outside the gene matches. CDR3 sequence reads: CAISREAGGTPEQYF. The CDR3 DNA is TGTGCCATCAGTAGAGAAGCGGGAGGAACCCCCGAGCAGTACTTC.

The V and J genes are TRBV28 and TRBJ1-1, with D unclear. The CDR3 is 12 residues long. Germline assignment: CDR1 MDHEN and CDR2 SYDVKM. V was cut by 7 bases and J by 0 bases, with 6 bases left in between. The CDR3 here is CASTDMNTEAFF. CDR3 bases: TGTGCCAGCACCGACATGAACACTGAAGCTTTCTTT.

The chain combines TRBV7-6 with TRBJ2-5, with TRBD2 matching over 7 bases. CDR1 is SGHVS, CDR2 FNYEAQ, per germline. The length of the CDR3 is 15 residues. After removal of 5 bases from V and 0 bases from J, the junction contained 6 bases not matched to a gene. The CDR3: CASSGRAGDQETQYF. The CDR3 nucleotides are TGTGCCAGCAGCGGGAGGGCGGGGGACCAAGAGACCCAGTACTTC.

This sequence joins TRBV25-1 and TRBJ2-7; 7 bases match TRBD2. The CDR3 is 16 residues long. J gave up 4 bases and V 3 bases, and 12 bases lay outside the gene matches. The germline CDR1 and CDR2 sequences are MGHDK and SYGVNS. The DNA for the CDR3 is TGTGCCAGCAGTGATCCGCGGTCGGGAGGAAGGTACGAGCAGTACTTC. Translating gives CASSDPRSGGRYEQYF.

The DNA for the CDR3 is TGTGCCAGCAGCCCCGGACTAGCGGAAGAGACCCAGTACTTC. Residues: CASSPGLAEETQYF. The J gene is TRBJ2-5, the V gene TRBV7-2; 10 bases align to TRBD2. The CDR3 has 14 residues. V dropped 5 bases and J dropped 3; count of bases not matched to a gene: 3. Germline CDR1 reads SGHTA; CDR2 reads FQGNSA.

The V and J genes are TRBV7-6 and TRBJ1-1; D is uncertain. CDR3 length equals 13 residues. Germline V gene lookup returns CDR1 SGHVS and CDR2 FNYEAQ. V gave up 2 bases and J gave up 2 bases, with 6 bases separating them. CDR3: CASSLSANTEAFF. In DNA form, the CDR3 reads TGTGCCAGCAGCTTATCAGCTAACACTGAAGCTTTCTTT.

The chain has TRBV5-1 and TRBJ2-7; 15 bases line up with TRBD2. This CDR3 is 17 amino acids long. Germline values: CDR1 SGHRS, CDR2 YFSETQ. V shed 4 bases and J 7 bases; nucleotides not matched to a gene: 12. Written as DNA, the CDR3 is TGCGCCAGCAGCCTGCCGGGACTAGCGGGAGGCCCTCGGGAGCAGTACTTC. Translating it yields CASSLPGLAGGPREQYF.

The J gene is TRBJ1-3, the V gene TRBV7-2; perhaps TRBD1 as D (6 bases). Germline V gene lookup returns CDR1 SGHTA and CDR2 FQGNSA. The germline V and J ends were trimmed by 2 bases and 2 bases, with 10 bases remaining between them. The length of the CDR3 is 15 residues. CDR3 DNA: TGTGCCAGCAGCTTATCTGCAGGGGCTGGAAACACCATATATTTT. Translation gives CASSLSAGAGNTIYF.

The J gene is TRBJ2-1, the V gene TRBV29-1, with 9 bases lining up with TRBD2. V gave up 3 bases and J gave up 5 bases; unmatched junction bases: 11. This CDR3 spans 16 amino acids. CDR1 and CDR2 (germline): SQVTM, ANQGSEA. This CDR3 is CSVDVDIAGAHNEQFF. The CDR3 region has the DNA TGCAGCGTTGATGTCGACATAGCGGGAGCTCACAATGAGCAGTTCTTC.

The chain links TRBV28 to TRBJ1-1; D gene uncertain. CDR1 and CDR2 from the germline V gene are MDHEN and SYDVKM. The germline V and J ends were trimmed by 6 bases and 0 bases, with 11 bases remaining between them. This CDR3 spans 14 amino acids. The DNA of the CDR3 is TGTGCCAGCAGGCCGGTCTCAATGAACACTGAAGCTTTCTTT. This sequence encodes CASRPVSMNTEAFF.

A few counts support this clone. The V and J genes are TRBV6-1 and TRBJ1-1; maybe TRBD1 (5 bases). Trimming pared 6 bases from V and 11 bases from J, leaving 22 bases between. CDR3 length equals 14 residues. Germline V gene lookup returns CDR1 MNHNS and CDR2 SASEGT. CDR3 protein: CASSEMIRDYGAFF. The CDR3 DNA is TGTGCCAGCAGCGAAATGATCCGGGACTATGGTGCTTTCTTT.

The chain joins TRBV28 to TRBJ2-1, with 8 bases fitting TRBD2. This CDR3 has 17 amino acids. The V segment lost 5 bases and the J segment 6 bases; nucleotides outside the gene matches: 15. Germline CDR1 and CDR2: MDHEN and SYDVKM. The CDR3 DNA reads TGTGCCAGCAGTCAGAGATTAGGCGGGAGGCGTAGCAATGAGCAGTTCTTC. Translated: CASSQRLGGRRSNEQFF.

This chain links TRBV9 with TRBJ2-5, with 8 bases fitting TRBD2. The V segment lost 0 bases and the J segment 4 bases; nucleotides outside the gene matches: 11. Per the germline V gene, CDR1 is SGDLS and CDR2 is YYNGEE. CDR3 length: 17 amino acids. This CDR3 reads CASSVGGGRSGGETQYF. The CDR3 DNA is TGTGCCAGCAGCGTAGGGGGCGGGAGGTCGGGTGGAGAGACCCAGTACTTC.

This clone was recorded only once. The chain employs TRBV19 and TRBJ2-1, with D possibly matching TRBD2 (6 bases). Germline CDR1 LNHDA, CDR2 SQIVND (reference sequence). The CDR3 is 12 residues long. V dropped 5 bases and J dropped 5 bases, with 7 bases sitting between them. The CDR3 loop reads CASSRTNNEQFF. In DNA, the CDR3 is TGTGCCAGTAGTCGGACTAACAATGAGCAGTTCTTC.

V gene TRBV29-1 combines with J gene TRBJ1-1, with D possibly being TRBD1 (6 bases). Trimming shortened V by 5 bases and J by 1 base, and 14 bases separated the two germline ends. Germline V CDR1 and CDR2: SQVTM, ANQGSEA. This CDR3 has 14 amino acids. The CDR3 nucleotides read TGCAGCGTTTTGGAGGGGGTCAGGAACACTGAAGCTTTCTTT. Its protein is CSVLEGVRNTEAFF. The complete variable domain, with remaining parts taken from reference TRBV29-1 and TRBJ1-1, reads SAVISQKPSRDICQRGTSLTIQCQVDSQVTMMFWYRQQPGQSLTLIATANQGSEATYESGFVIDKFPISRPNLTFSTLTVSNMSPEDSSIYLCSVLEGVRNTEAFFGQGTRLTVV.